This TCR beta chain was sequenced for a study of T cells in Graves' hyperthyroidism and ophthalmopathy. RNA transcripts were the template for amplifying TCR beta CDR3 regions. With the HTBI primer set, the TCR CDR3 went through a first round of RT-PCR. TCRdb ran MiXCR on the multiplex PCR reads and lists one entry per CDR3 protein. The sample has 500,000 to 650,000 distinct CDR3 sequences, about a sixth seen once. Pregnant or lactating patients were excluded, as were those with uncontrolled infection or other autoimmune disease. The source of the PBMCs was less than 12 ml of fresh peripheral blood. Germline assignment: CDR1 MGHDK and CDR2 SYGVNS. Trimming left V 2 bases short and J 0 bases short, with 5 bases between. The CDR3 has 14 residues. This clonotype has more than one count but fewer than ten. Its antigen is unknown. General observations from the study: Among thyroid clonotypes expanded above 0.001, most also appeared in blood.

The sequenced sample was blood. The J gene is TRBJ1-5, the V gene TRBV25-1; unclear D gene. The sequence was collected from a woman under 30 with Graves' ophthalmopathy. CDR3 nucleotide sequence: TGTGCCAGCAGTGAAAGCTATAGCAATCAGCCCCAGCATTTT. It codes for CASSESYSNQPQHF.